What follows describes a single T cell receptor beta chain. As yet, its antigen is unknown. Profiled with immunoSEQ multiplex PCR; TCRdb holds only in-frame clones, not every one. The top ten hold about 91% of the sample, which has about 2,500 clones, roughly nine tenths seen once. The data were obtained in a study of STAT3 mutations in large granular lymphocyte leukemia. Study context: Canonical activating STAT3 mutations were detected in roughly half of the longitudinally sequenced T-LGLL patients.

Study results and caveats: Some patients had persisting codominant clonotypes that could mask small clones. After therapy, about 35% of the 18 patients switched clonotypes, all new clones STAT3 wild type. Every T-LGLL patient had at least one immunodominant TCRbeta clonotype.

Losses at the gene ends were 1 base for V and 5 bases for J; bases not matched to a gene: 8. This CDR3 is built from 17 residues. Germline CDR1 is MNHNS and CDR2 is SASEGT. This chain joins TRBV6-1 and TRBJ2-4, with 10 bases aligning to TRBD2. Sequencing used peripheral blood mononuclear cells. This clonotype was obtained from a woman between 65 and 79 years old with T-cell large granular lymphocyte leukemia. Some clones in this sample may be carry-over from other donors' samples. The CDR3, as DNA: TGTGCCAGCAGTGAAGGGGGTAGCGGGGGGTTGGAAAACATTCAGTACTTC. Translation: CASSEGGSGGLENIQYF.